The text below deals with one T cell receptor (beta chain). This entry comes from a study of blood T cell repertoires in COVID-19. The protocol was immunoSEQ multiplex PCR, while the TCRdb copy is restricted to in-frame clones and leaves out a portion. The table shows roughly 80,000 clones, with 75% to 90% occurring only once. This TCR came from a man aged 45-65 years with active COVID-19. Sequenced: peripheral blood.

CDR3 protein: CASSLLSDFSTDTQYF. CDR3 coding DNA: TGTGCCAGCAGCTTACTTAGTGATTTTAGCACAGATACGCAGTATTTT. J is TRBJ2-3 and V is TRBV5-4; D is unresolved. This CDR3 region has 16 residues. Germline values: CDR1 SGHNT, CDR2 YYREEE (reference sequence). V lost 2 bases and J 0 bases, leaving 13 bases between the germline ends.